A single sample gave rise to the 3 T cell receptor beta chains below, sequenced in a study of blood T cell repertoires in COVID-19. TCRdb keeps only in-frame clones here, not all; method: immunoSEQ multiplex PCR. The sample has 150,000 or so clones, 70% to 80% seen once. Input material: peripheral blood. Receptor source: a woman at least 80 years old with active or convalescent COVID-19.

DNA of the CDR3: TGTGCCAGCTCACCGAGGAACAATCAGCCCCAGCATTTT. This sequence encodes CASSPRNNQPQHF. This chain links TRBV18 with TRBJ1-5; D gene uncertain. Germline V lookup: CDR1 KGHSH, CDR2 LQKENI. CDR3 size: 13 residues. The V end was cut by 3 bases, the J end by 3 bases, with 6 bases between.

DNA of the CDR3: TGTGCCAGCAGCAATAGCGGGGGGGCGGGCAATGAGCAGTTCTTC. The encoded protein is CASSNSGGAGNEQFF. The chain joins TRBV11-2 to TRBJ2-1; the match to TRBD2 covers 11 bases. V shed 5 bases and J 6 bases; nucleotides not matched to a gene: 6. The CDR3 sequence is 15 residues long. Germline loops: CDR1 SGHAT, CDR2 FQNNGV.

This clone has more than one count but fewer than ten. The CDR3 protein is CASSLIEAEAFF. In DNA, the CDR3 is TGTGCCAGCAGCTTGATCGAGGCTGAAGCTTTCTTT. The rearrangement links TRBV7-9 to TRBJ1-1; D gene unclear. CDR1 and CDR2 from the germline V gene are SEHNR and FQNEAQ (reference sequence). V shed 3 bases and J shed 6 bases, with 8 bases lying between them. This CDR3 contains 12 residues. The full variable domain, completed using reference TRBV7-9 and TRBJ1-1, is DTGVSQNPRHKITKRGQNVTFRCDPISEHNRLYWYRQTLGQGPEFLTYFQNEAQLEKSRLLSDRFSAERPKGSFSTLEIQRTEQGDSAMYLCASSLIEAEAFFGQGTRLTVV.